This record covers a single T cell receptor beta chain. Germline assignment: CDR1 SGHTA and CDR2 FQGTGA. This CDR3 has 14 amino acids. With 0 bases removed from V and 8 bases from J, the gap between germline ends came to 11 bases. Assay used: immunoSEQ multiplex PCR; TCRdb lists only in-frame clones, some missing. There are some 25,000 clones in the sample; about four fifths occur only once, and roughly 25% lies in the top ten. The sample originates from a study of OX40 agonist ivuxolimab in advanced cancers. Study-wide background: Those enrolled were 82.7% male, with a mean age of roughly 62 years and ages from roughly 23 to 80.

Sequenced here: CD4+ or CD8+ T cells sorted from blood, sampled in a trial of the OX40 agonist ivuxolimab. The chain employs TRBV7-3 and TRBJ2-1, with D possibly TRBD2 on 6 matching bases. The TCR originated in an adult with an advanced solid tumor such as melanoma, head and neck, liver or kidney cancer. CDR3 DNA: TGTGCCAGCAGCTTAACGGTCGGGGGTGATGAGCAGTTCTTC. Encoded protein: CASSLTVGGDEQFF.